This T cell receptor beta chain was profiled in a study of T cell repertoires in ileal Crohn's disease. Study in general: Less than 45% were active smokers at surgery; median disease duration was roughly eight years. All patients had surgery for stricturing (around 60%) or penetrating (about 40%) disease.

Germline CDR1 is MNHNS and CDR2 is SASEGT. Germline trimming cut 8 bases from V and 0 bases from J; bases unmatched to any gene: 5. The CDR3 is made up of 14 amino acids. This clone occurred a few times. Its antigen remains unidentified. TCRB immunosequencing input was roughly 500 nanograms of biopsy DNA per sample. This table comes from immunoSEQ multiplex PCR, and its TCRdb copy is limited to in-frame clones, with some not included. The sample carries approximately 18,000 clones, roughly three fifths recorded once. Findings of the study overall: Compared with non-smokers, active smokers at surgery showed more clonal expansions.

The chain couples TRBV6-1 to TRBJ1-1, with 8 bases fitting TRBD1. Sequenced material: ileal tissue. The receptor comes from an adult with Crohn's disease. In DNA form, the CDR3 reads TGTGCCAGCCAAACGGACAGGGTGAACACTGAAGCTTTCTTT. This codes for CASQTDRVNTEAFF.